This T cell receptor beta chain was profiled in a study of cytomegalovirus exposure and HLA in healthy donors (dated by TCRdb to about 2017). At the level of the whole study: In an earlier analysis of 587 of the donors, around 300 Gb of sequence data and 120 million or so unique TCR beta sequences from about 180 million T cells were reported. The study aimed to test whether cataloging public T cell receptors could reveal signatures of past pathogen exposure. Donor age, sex, ethnicity and CMV serostatus were collected together with the repertoire data. The number of donors typed differed by locus, with 629-630 for A, B, C, DRB1 and DQB1, roughly 520 for DQA1, about 610 for DPA1, and approximately 470 for DPB1. In a later genetic analysis, genome-wide SNP genotypes for about 60% of the 666 donors were used, and that subset was treated as a discovery cohort. Around 330 gigabases of sequencing data and around 80 million unique TCR sequences made up an early release that covered 500 to 650 HLA-typed donors. In an earlier analysis of 550 to 700 of the donors, high-throughput TCR beta sequencing was used to judge whether each TCR beta V gene segment behaved as functional or pseudogenic. Roughly 5 DR-DQ haplotypes were handled as single units for association and clustering because linkage in the cohort was strong. The study combined high-throughput TCR immunosequencing, statistical association of individual TCRs with disease status, and machine learning to predict cytomegalovirus infection status. A separate validation cohort of about 110 different subjects was used in addition to the roughly 700-subject first cohort. Every discovery cohort repertoire had been produced on one sequencing platform. A later analysis re-analyzed previously published TCR beta repertoires from 666 donors and added high-resolution HLA genotyping to study TCR occurrence patterns. Among 300 to 450 genotyped donors of the cohort, an average of approximately 230,000 unique TCR beta nucleotide sequences were sequenced per donor, around 20% of them non-productive. Among the roughly 390 genotyped donors, more than 70% belonged to the genetic ancestry cluster associated with self-reported Caucasian donors. Both class I and class II loci were covered by HLA typing, at four-digit resolution. The study profiled the T cell repertoires of 666 subjects by immunosequencing and related them to cytomegalovirus serostatus. The later analysis used no new phenotypic data to find candidate immune exposures, relying instead on TCR beta sequences and their occurrence across donors. The paper's findings and limits, for the study overall: HLA typing was unavailable for some donors at each locus, so association tests used only the typed subset. Roughly uniform sequencing depth across donors was assumed in presence/absence analyses, although this assumption may not hold. A later analysis reported that several top co-occurrence clusters appeared linked to parvovirus B19, influenza, CMV and Epstein-Barr virus. Compared with equally common non-associated chains, HLA-associated TCR beta chains in a later analysis were more clonally expanded and had lower generation probabilities. A total of roughly 160 TCR beta chains were listed by the study as associated with cytomegalovirus. Most TCR sequences were seen in very few donors, while some public TCRs were found in many individuals. Immune exposure information for the cohort was limited to CMV serostatus. A further reported finding was that TCR beta sequences accurately predicted the HLA-A and HLA-B alleles for most subjects in the first cohort. The earlier analysis of some 540 of the donors excluded seventeen rarely observed V segments, including chromosome 9 orphons, because counts were too low. The sequencing pipeline was judged likely to have produced a cluster of highly shared sequence variants as a technical artifact. In vitro tests confirmed that a few of the cytomegalovirus-associated TCR beta chains recognize cytomegalovirus antigens. According to a later genetic analysis, donors in an Asian-associated ancestry cluster had fewer N-insertions in productive TCRs than the approximately 700-donor mean. According to the authors, the approach could potentially be generalized to other disease states and immunological phenotypes. In a later analysis, most CMV-associated TCR beta chains were found to appear HLA-restricted, with HLA associations seemingly driven largely by CMV exposure. Cytomegalovirus status was reported to be diagnosed by the classifier with high specificity and sensitivity in both the original and validation cohorts. Linkage disequilibrium might explain the correlated functional status among segregating V segments, but an unknown experimental factor could not be ruled out. When HLA alleles, especially DR and DQ, strongly co-occurred, TCR associations were difficult to assign to individual alleles. Specific HLA alleles were associated with about 17,000 TCR beta sequences at a false discovery rate of 0.05 in a later analysis. A later analysis found that TCR association rates varied across HLA loci, with DRB1 alleles showing the most associated TCRs and HLA-C alleles the fewest. Some IMGT-functional V segments, including TRBV6-2 and TRBV6-3, could not be distinguished by the 87-base-pair reads and were therefore excluded. In an earlier analysis of a few hundred of the donors, most TCR beta V segments were observed in productive rearrangements about 87% or about 30% of the time, broadly matching IMGT annotations. The cohort was sequenced for TCR beta chains only, and without alpha or paired-chain data the features that could be detected were limited. A later genetic analysis associated a missense DCLRE1C variant with V-gene and J-gene trimming of TCR beta chains, and an independent cohort replicated the association.

Concerning this clone itself: Which antigen it targets is not known. Per-base qualities were not stored, and no clone one base away is much larger.

The germline V gene provides CDR1 MDHEN and CDR2 SYDVKM. Counted from cysteine to phenylalanine, this CDR3 has 11 amino acids. The kept DNA is CDR3 alone, 33 bases in frame from the first base. The cohort was made up of 500 to 850 healthy bone marrow donors. At the time of sampling, all cohort members were nominally healthy, though unrecorded immune exposures were likely present. The donor was CMV seronegative and was included in the group of a few hundred seronegative cohort members. A peripheral blood sample was provided by each donor, and peripheral blood mononuclear cells were used for TCR beta sequencing. Genomic DNA extraction from the blood cell samples was performed with the Qiagen DNeasy Blood Extraction Kit. Receptor libraries were prepared by the immunoSEQ multiplex PCR assay. For the multiplex PCR, a mixture combining 60 forward primers for TCR Vbeta segments and 13 reverse primers for TCR Jbeta segments was used. The CDR3 region of rearranged TCR beta genes was amplified from genomic DNA with a multiplex PCR assay. The Illumina HiSeq System was used to sequence the amplified TCR beta libraries as 87-base-pair reads. In the paper's pipeline: A later analysis tallied some 79 million unique TCR beta chains across the 550 to 850 repertoires, and about 12 million of those chains were shared by two or more donors. Raw reads were error-corrected and collapsed into unique sequences by a nearest-neighbor algorithm in which closely related sequences were merged to remove PCR and sequencing errors. CDR3 sequences were aligned to IMGT reference sequences to assign V, D and J gene segments. Each retained sequence needed at least a six-nucleotide match to both a V gene segment and a J gene segment. Rearrangements were called productive when the CDR3 lacked stop codons and stayed in frame with V and J; all others were non-productive. Following IMGT convention, CDR3 was defined as the stretch from the second conserved V-encoded cysteine up to the conserved J-encoded phenylalanine. Sequences without an unambiguous match to a single V gene segment were excluded from the earlier analysis of 450 to 650 of the donors. In an earlier analysis of a few hundred of the donors, a V segment was called functional when productive rearrangements were above 56.7%, and segregating when the standard deviation between donors exceeded 5%. A statistical classification framework was built to diagnose cytomegalovirus status from the catalog of TCR beta chain sequences. In a later analysis, V and J genes were assigned by comparing TCR nucleotide sequences against IMGT/GENE-DB human TR gene sequences. Using the TCRdist pipeline, a later analysis assigned CDR3 sequences along with most-parsimonious VDJ recombination scenarios. In a later analysis, every TCR beta chain was defined by the combination of its CDR3 amino acid sequence and its V-gene family, and reads without a unique V-gene family were dropped. To address suspected cross-contamination and a sequencing artifact, a later analysis removed under 600 highly shared, low-generation-probability nucleotide sequences. In a later analysis, a clonal expansion index was calculated for each public chain from normalized within-repertoire ranks of inferred template counts. In a later analysis, generation probabilities were computed using a VDJ recombination model fitted to out-of-frame rearrangements, and the results were checked against IGoR. A later analysis scored TCR-TCR, TCR-HLA and TCR-CMV co-occurrence with hypergeometric tests, applying a repertoire-size bias correction to TCR pairs. To estimate false discovery rates, a later analysis permuted the HLA or CMV assignments 20 times. In a later analysis, co-occurring TCRs were grouped with DBSCAN, and TCRdist sequence similarity was added when clustering was performed within HLA-allele-positive subsets. For co-occurrence clustering, repertoires with fewer than 30,000 or more than 120,000 public chains were excluded, along with roughly 5 repertoires with anomalous nucleotide sharing. Drawn from immuneACCESS, this table holds only the in-frame rearrangements with V and J called that TCRdb kept. Clones are partly lost; checked studies trace under half to an unresolved V gene and leave the rest unexplained. The DNA was the basis for D and trimming; V, J and clone size are from that table. The sample contains more than 85,000 clones, 73% of them found a single time. The ten largest clones represent over 7.5% of the sample.

Sequenced material: PBMCs. In this chain, TRBV28 is recombined with TRBJ1-6; the best D guess is TRBD1, with 6 bases matching. The sequence came from a man in his forties in good health and CMV-seronegative. The CDR3 here reads CLTGDNSPLHF. The nucleotide sequence is given as TGTCTGACAGGTGATAATTCACCCCTCCACTTT.